The 3 T cell receptor beta chains in this list originate from one sample, sequenced in a study of PD-L1 blockade in urothelial cancer. The time point here: peripheral blood 6 weeks after treatment start. The data were produced by immunoSEQ multiplex PCR, yet TCRdb's version contains in-frame clones alone and is incomplete. The repertoire has nearly 50,000 clones, approximately 80% of them found once; the top ten carry 8.8%. Here the sequenced sample was PBMCs, taken around atezolizumab (anti-PD-L1) treatment. The receptors stem from a man in his sixties or seventies with urothelial cancer.

This clone appeared a few times. Additional DNA sequences in this sample encode the identical CDR3. The rearrangement uses TRBV6-1 and TRBJ1-4; 7 bases agree with TRBD1. The CDR3 covers 14 residues. The V segment lost 5 bases and the J segment 4 bases; nucleotides outside the gene matches: 4. Germline CDR1 MNHNS, CDR2 SASEGT. CDR3 DNA: TGTGCCAGCAGTTCGGGACAGCTTAATGAAAAACTGTTTTTT. The encoded protein is CASSSGQLNEKLFF.

V and J are TRBV18 and TRBJ1-1, with D perhaps TRBD1 (6 bases). The germline V gene encodes CDR1 KGHSH and CDR2 LQKENI. The CDR3 has 15 amino acids. Trimming cost V 4 bases and J 6 bases, with 18 bases left between them. The chain's CDR3 is CASSQEDSSGAEAFF. CDR3 DNA: TGTGCCAGCTCACAGGAAGACAGTTCAGGGGCTGAAGCTTTCTTT.

This clone was counted only a few times. The rearrangement joins TRBV5-1 to TRBJ2-7, with D possibly TRBD2 on 6 matching bases. Germline V gene lookup returns CDR1 SGHRS and CDR2 YFSETQ. The CDR3 spans 16 residues. V lost 3 bases, J lost 0 bases, and 16 bases lay in between. The CDR3 bases are TGCGCCAGCAGCTCCTCCCCCCGGGGGAGCTCCTACGAGCAGTACTTC. Its translation: CASSSSPRGSSYEQYF.